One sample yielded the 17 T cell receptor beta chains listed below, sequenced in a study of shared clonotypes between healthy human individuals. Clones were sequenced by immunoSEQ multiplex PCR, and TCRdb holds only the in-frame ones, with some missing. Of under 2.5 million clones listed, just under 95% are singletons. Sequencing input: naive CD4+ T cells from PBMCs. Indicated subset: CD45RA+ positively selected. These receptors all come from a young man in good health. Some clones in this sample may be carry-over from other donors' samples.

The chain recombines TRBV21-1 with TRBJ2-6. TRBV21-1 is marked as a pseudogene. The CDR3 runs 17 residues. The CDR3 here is CASSKKSGIAGANVLTF. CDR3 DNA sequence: TGTGCCAGCAGCAAAAAGAGTGGGATTGCCGGGGCCAACGTCCTGACTTTC.

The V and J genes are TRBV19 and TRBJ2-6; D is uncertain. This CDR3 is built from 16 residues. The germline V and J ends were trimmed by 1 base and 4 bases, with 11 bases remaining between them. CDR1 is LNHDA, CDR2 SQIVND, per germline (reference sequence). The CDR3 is CASSIGLMTGANVLTF. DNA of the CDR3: TGTGCCAGTAGTATAGGGCTTATGACCGGGGCCAACGTCCTGACTTTC.

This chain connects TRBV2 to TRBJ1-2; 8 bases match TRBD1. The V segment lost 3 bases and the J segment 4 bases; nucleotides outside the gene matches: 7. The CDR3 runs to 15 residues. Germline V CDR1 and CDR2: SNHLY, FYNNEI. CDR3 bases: TGTGCCAGCAGTGAGGGACAGGACAGAGTCTATGGCTACACCTTC. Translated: CASSEGQDRVYGYTF.

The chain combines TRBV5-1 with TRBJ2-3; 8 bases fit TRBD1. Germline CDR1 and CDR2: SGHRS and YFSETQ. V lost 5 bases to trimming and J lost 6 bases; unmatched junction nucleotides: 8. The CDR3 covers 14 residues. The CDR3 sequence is CASSRQGAQDTQYF. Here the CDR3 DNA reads TGCGCCAGCAGTCGTCAGGGGGCCCAGGATACGCAGTATTTT.

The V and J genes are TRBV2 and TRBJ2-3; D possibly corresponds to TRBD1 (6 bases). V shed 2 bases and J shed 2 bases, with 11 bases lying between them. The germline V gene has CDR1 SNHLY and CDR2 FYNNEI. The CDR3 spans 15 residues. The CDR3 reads CASSEQGQNTDTQYF. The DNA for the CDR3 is TGTGCCAGCAGTGAACAGGGGCAGAACACAGATACGCAGTATTTT.

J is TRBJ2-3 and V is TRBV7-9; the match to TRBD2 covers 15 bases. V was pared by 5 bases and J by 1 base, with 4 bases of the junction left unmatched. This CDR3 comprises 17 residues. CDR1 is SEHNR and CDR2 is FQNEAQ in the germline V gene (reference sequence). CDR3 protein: CASSPGLAGGRTDTQYF. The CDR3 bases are TGTGCCAGCAGCCCGGGACTAGCGGGAGGTCGCACAGATACGCAGTATTTT.

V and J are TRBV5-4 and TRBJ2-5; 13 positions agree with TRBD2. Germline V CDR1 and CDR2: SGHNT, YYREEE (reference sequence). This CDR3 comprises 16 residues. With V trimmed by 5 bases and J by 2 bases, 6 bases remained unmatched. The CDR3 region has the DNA TGTGCCAGCAGTCCTGGACTAGCGGGAGTACAAGAGACCCAGTACTTC. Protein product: CASSPGLAGVQETQYF.

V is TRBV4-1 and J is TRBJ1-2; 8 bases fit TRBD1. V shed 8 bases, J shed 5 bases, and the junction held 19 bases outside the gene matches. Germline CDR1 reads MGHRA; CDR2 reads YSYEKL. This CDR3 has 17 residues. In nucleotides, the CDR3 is TGCGCCAGCGCGAATCCAAGGGGAACAGGGGGAGGTTATGGCTACACCTTC. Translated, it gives CASANPRGTGGGYGYTF.

The CDR3 region is CASVGRTYEQYF. CDR3 sequence (DNA): TGTGCCAGCGTCGGCAGAACCTACGAGCAGTACTTC. The chain recombines TRBV28 with TRBJ2-7; D not resolved. CDR3 length: 12 residues. V lost 8 bases and J lost 2, with 10 bases in between. Germline CDR1 and CDR2: MDHEN and SYDVKM.

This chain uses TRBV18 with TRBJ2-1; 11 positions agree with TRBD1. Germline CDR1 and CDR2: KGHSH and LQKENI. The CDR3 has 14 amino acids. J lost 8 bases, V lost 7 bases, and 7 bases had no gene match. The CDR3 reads CASLDRGLRDEQFF. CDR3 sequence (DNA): TGTGCCAGCTTGGACAGGGGGCTTCGCGATGAGCAGTTCTTC.

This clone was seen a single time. DNA of the CDR3: TGTGCCAGCAGCTTAACCCGGACTAGCGCCAATGAGCAGTTCTTC. Residues: CASSLTRTSANEQFF. The chain employs TRBV7-3 and TRBJ2-1; 9 bases map to TRBD2. Trimming cost V 0 bases and J 6 bases; bases outside gene matches: 3. CDR1 and CDR2 (germline): SGHTA, FQGTGA. This CDR3 is 15 amino acids long.

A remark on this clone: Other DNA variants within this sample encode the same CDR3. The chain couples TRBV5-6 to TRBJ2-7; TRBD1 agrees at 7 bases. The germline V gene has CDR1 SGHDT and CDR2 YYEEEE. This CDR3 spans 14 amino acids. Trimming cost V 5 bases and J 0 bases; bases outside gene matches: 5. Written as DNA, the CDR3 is TGTGCCAGCAGTCTTCCAGGGGGCTCCTACGAGCAGTACTTC. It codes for CASSLPGGSYEQYF.

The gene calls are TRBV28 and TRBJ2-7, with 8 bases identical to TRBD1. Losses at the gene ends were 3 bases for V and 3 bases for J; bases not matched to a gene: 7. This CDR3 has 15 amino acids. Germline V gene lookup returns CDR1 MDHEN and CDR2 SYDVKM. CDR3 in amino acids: CASSFMTGAGYEQYF. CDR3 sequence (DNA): TGTGCCAGCAGTTTCATGACAGGGGCGGGCTACGAGCAGTACTTC.

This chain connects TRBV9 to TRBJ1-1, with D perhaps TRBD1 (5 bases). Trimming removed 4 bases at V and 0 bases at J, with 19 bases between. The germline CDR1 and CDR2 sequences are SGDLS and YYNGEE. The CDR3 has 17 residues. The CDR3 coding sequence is TGTGCCAGCAGCCGCCGCTCCGGGACGGACATGAACACTGAAGCTTTCTTT. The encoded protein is CASSRRSGTDMNTEAFF.

CDR3 sequence reads: CATGGSSYEQYF. The CDR3 DNA sequence: TGTGCCACTGGGGGAAGCTCCTACGAGCAGTACTTC. V usage is TRBV2 and J usage is TRBJ2-7, with D tentatively TRBD1 or TRBD2 (5 bases each). CDR3 length equals 12 residues. Trimming removed 10 bases at V and 0 bases at J, with 10 bases between. The V gene's germline CDR1 is SNHLY and CDR2 FYNNEI.

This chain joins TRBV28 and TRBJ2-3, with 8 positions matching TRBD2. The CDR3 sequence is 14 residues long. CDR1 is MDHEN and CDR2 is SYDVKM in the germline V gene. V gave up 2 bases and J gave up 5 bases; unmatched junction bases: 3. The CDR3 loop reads CASSLAGGKDTQYF. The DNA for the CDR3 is TGTGCCAGCAGTTTAGCGGGAGGAAAAGATACGCAGTATTTT.

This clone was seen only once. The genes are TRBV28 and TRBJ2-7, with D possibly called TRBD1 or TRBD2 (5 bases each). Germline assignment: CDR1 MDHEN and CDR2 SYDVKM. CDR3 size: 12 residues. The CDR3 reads CVSEGMRNEQYF. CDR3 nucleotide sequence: TGTGTATCCGAGGGGATGAGAAACGAGCAGTACTTC. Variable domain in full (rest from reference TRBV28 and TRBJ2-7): DVKVTQSSRYLVKRTGEKVFLECVQDMDHENMFWYRQDPGLGLRLIYFSYDVKMKEKGDIPEGYSVSREKKERFSLILESASTNQTSMYLCVSEGMRNEQYFGPGTRLTVT.